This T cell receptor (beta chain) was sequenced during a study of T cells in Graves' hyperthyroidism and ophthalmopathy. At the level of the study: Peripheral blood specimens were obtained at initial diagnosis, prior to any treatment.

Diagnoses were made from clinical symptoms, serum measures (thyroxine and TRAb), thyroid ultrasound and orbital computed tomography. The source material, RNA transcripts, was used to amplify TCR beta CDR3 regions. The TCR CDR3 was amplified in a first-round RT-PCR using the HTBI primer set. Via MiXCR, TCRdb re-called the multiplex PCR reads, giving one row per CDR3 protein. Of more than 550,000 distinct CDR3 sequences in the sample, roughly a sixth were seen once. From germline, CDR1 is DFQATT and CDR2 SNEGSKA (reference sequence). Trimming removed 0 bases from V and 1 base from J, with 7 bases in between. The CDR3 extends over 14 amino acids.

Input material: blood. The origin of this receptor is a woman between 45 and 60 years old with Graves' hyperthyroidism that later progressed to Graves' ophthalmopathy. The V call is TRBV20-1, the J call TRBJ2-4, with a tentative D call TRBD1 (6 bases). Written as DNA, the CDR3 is TGCAGTGCTAGAGATCAGGGGGCCAAAAACATTCAGTACTTC. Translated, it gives CSARDQGAKNIQYF.